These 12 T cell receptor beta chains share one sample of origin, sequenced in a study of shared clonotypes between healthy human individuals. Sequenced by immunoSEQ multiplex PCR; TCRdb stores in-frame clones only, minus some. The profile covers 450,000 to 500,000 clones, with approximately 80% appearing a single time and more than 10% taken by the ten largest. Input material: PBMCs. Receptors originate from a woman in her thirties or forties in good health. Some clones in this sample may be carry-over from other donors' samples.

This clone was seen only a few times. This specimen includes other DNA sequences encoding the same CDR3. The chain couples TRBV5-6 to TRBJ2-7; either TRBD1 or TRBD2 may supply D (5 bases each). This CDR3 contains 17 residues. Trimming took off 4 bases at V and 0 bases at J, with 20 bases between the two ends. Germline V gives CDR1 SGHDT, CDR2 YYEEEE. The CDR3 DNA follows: TGTGCCAGCAGCGCAAGCCCCGGGACCACAGCCTCCTACGAGCAGTACTTC. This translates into CASSASPGTTASYEQYF.

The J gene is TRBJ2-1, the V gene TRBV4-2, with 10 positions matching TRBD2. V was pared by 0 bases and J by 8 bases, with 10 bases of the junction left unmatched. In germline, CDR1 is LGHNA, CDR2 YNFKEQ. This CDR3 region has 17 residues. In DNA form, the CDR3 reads TGTGCCAGCAGCCAAGATTCGTCTAGCGGGAGTCAAGATGAGCAGTTCTTC. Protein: CASSQDSSSGSQDEQFF.

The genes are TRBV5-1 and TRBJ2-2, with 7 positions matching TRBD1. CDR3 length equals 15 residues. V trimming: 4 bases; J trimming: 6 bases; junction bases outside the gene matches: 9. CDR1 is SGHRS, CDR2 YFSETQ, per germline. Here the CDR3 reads CASSPYRDRPGELFF. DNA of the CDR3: TGCGCCAGCAGCCCGTACCGGGACAGACCCGGGGAGCTGTTTTTT.

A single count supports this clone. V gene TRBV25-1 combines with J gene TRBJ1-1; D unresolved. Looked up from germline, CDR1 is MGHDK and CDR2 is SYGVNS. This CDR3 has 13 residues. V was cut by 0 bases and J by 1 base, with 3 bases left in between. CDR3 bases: TGTGCCAGCAGTGAATACGCGAACACTGAAGCTTTCTTT. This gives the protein CASSEYANTEAFF.

This CDR3 is CSASSGRSPYNEQFF. CDR3 sequence (DNA): TGCAGCGCCTCTAGCGGGAGGTCCCCCTACAATGAGCAGTTCTTC. The chain employs TRBV29-1 and TRBJ2-1; 11 bases fit TRBD2. J was trimmed by 2 bases and V by 7 bases; bases with no gene match: 7. This CDR3 comprises 15 residues. Per germline, CDR1 SQVTM and CDR2 ANQGSEA.

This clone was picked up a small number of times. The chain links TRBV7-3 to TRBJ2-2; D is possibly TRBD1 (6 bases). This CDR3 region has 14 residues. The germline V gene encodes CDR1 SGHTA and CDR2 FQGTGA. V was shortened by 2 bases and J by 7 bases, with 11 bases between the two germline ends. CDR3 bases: TGTGCCAGCAGCTTATCTACAGGGCACGGGGAGCTGTTTTTT. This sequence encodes CASSLSTGHGELFF. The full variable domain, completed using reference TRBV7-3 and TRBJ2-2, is GAGVSQTPSNKVTEKGKYVELRCDPISGHTALYWYRQSLGQGPEFLIYFQGTGAADDSGLPNDRFFAVRPEGSVSTLKIQRTERGDSAVYLCASSLSTGHGELFFGEGSRLTVL.

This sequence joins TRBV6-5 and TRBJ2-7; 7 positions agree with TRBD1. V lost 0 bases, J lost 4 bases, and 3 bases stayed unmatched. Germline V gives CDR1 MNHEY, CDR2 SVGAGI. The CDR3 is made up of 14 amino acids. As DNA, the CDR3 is TGTGCCAGCAGTTACTCGGACAGGTGGTACGAGCAGTACTTC. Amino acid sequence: CASSYSDRWYEQYF.

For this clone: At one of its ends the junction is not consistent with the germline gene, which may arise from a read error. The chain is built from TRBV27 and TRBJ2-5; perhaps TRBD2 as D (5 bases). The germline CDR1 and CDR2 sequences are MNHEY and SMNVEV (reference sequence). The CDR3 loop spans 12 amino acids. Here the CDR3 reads CASSLGRGTQYF. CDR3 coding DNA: TGTGCCAGTAGTTTAGGACGGGGGACCCAGTACTTC.

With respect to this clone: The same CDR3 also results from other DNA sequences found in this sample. CDR3 sequence (DNA): TGTGCCAGCAGTTACTCCGGGAGATCGAACGAGCAGTACTTC. This gives the protein CASSYSGRSNEQYF. V is TRBV6-6 and J is TRBJ2-7, with D maybe TRBD2 (6 bases). CDR3 length: 14 amino acids. Trimming took off 0 bases at V and 5 bases at J, with 11 bases between the two ends. CDR1 MNHNY and CDR2 SVGAGI come from the germline V gene (reference sequence).

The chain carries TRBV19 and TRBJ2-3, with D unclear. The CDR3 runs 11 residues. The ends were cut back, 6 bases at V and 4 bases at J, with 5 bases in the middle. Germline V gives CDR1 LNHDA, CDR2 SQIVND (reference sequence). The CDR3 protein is CASSSSDTQYF. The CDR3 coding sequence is TGTGCCAGTAGCAGCTCAGATACGCAGTATTTT. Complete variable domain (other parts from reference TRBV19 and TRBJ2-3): DGGITQSPKYLFRKEGQNVTLSCEQNLNHDAMYWYRQDPGQGLRLIYYSQIVNDFQKGDIAEGYSVSREKKESFPLTVTSAQKNPTAFYLCASSSSDTQYFGPGTRLTVL.

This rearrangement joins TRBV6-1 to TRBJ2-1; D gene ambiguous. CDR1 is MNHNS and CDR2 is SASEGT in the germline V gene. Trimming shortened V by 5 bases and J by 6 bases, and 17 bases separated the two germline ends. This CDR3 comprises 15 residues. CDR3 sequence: CASSPRTSFSNEQFF. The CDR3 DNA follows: TGTGCCAGCAGTCCCCGGACCAGTTTCTCCAATGAGCAGTTCTTC.

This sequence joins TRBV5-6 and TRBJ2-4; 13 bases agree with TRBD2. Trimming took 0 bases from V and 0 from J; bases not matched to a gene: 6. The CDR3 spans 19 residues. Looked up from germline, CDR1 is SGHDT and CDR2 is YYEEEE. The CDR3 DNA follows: TGTGCCAGCAGCTTGGATACTAGCGGGAGGGGGCTAGCCAAAAACATTCAGTACTTC. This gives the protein CASSLDTSGRGLAKNIQYF. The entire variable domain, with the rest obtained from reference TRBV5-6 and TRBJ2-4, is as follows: DAGVTQSPTHLIKTRGQQVTLRCSPKSGHDTVSWYQQALGQGPQFIFQYYEEEERQRGNFPDRFSGHQFPNYSSELNVNALLLGDSALYLCASSLDTSGRGLAKNIQYFGAGTRLSVL.